What follows are 2 T cell receptor beta chains derived from one specimen sequenced in a study of cytomegalovirus exposure and HLA in healthy donors. The PCR made use of 60 Vbeta and 13 Jbeta primers. Here immunoSEQ multiplex PCR was the method, and the copy in TCRdb shows in-frame clones only, minus some. The sample has some 120,000 clones; about 79% are singletons. The material sequenced was PBMCs. The receptors stem from a man between 18 and 35 years old in good health and CMV-seronegative.

The chain employs TRBV5-1 and TRBJ2-1; the D gene is possibly TRBD2 (5 bases). The CDR3 has 12 residues. V lost 5 bases and J lost 3, with 6 bases in between. Germline CDR1 is SGHRS and CDR2 is YFSETQ. The CDR3 nucleotides read TGCGCCAGCAGACTAGGCTACAATGAGCAGTTCTTC. This codes for CASRLGYNEQFF.

This clone was counted only a few times. The rearrangement links TRBV2 to TRBJ2-3, with TRBD2 identical over 12 bases. V lost 6 bases to trimming and J lost 6 bases; unmatched junction nucleotides: 7. The CDR3 extends over 15 amino acids. CDR1 SNHLY and CDR2 FYNNEI come from the germline V gene. The CDR3 is CASRFTSGRFDTQYF. The CDR3 DNA reads TGTGCCAGCAGGTTCACTAGCGGGAGGTTTGATACGCAGTATTTT.